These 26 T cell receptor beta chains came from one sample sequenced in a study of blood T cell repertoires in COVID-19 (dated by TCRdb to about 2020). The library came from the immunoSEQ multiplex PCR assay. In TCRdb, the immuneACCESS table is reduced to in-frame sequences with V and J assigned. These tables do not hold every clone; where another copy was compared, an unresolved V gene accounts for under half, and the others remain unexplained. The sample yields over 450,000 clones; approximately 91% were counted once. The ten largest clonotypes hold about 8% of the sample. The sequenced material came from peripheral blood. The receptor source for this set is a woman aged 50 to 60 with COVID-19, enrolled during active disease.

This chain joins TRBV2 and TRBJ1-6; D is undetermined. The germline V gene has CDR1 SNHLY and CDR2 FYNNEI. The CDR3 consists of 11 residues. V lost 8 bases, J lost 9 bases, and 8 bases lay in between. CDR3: CASSTGSPLHF. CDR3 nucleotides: TGTGCCAGCTCGACTGGTTCACCCCTCCACTTT.

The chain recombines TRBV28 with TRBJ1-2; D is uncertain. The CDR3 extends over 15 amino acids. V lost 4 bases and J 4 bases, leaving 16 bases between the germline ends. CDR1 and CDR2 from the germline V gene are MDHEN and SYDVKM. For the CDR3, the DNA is TGTGCCAGCAGTTCCGGAGACGGCTCGATCTATGGCTACACCTTC. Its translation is CASSSGDGSIYGYTF.

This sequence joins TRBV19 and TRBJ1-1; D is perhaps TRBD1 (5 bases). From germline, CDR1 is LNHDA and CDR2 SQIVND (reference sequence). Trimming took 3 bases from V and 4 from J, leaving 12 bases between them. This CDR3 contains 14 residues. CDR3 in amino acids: CASSIMSGGTEAFF. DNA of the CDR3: TGTGCCAGTAGTATTATGTCGGGGGGCACTGAAGCTTTCTTT.

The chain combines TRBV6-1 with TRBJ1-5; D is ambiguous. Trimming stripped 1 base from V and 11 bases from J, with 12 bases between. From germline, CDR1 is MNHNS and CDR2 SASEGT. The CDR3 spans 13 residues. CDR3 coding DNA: TGTGCCAGCAGTGAAGGGCGGAATGAAGCCCAGCATTTT. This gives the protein CASSEGRNEAQHF.

This CDR3 reads CASSTSTGRSEAFF. The CDR3 region has the DNA TGTGCCAGCAGCACCTCGACGGGGAGAAGTGAAGCTTTCTTT. The chain recombines TRBV7-2 with TRBJ1-1, with unresolved D. V was cut by 5 bases and J by 7 bases, with 17 bases left in between. The length of the CDR3 is 14 residues. Germline-derived CDR1 and CDR2 are SGHTA and FQGNSA.

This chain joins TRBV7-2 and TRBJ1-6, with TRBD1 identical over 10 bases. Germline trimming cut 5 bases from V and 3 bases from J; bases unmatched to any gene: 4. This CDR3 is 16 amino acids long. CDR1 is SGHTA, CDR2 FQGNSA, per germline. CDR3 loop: CASSQGQGIYNSPLHF. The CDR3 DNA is TGTGCCAGCAGCCAGGGACAGGGGATCTATAATTCACCCCTCCACTTT.

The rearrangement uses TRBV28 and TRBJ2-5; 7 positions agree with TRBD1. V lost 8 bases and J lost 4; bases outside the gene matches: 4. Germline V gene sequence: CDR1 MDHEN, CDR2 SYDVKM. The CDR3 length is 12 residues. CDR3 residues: CASRQGRETQYF. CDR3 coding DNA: TGTGCCAGCCGACAGGGTCGAGAGACCCAGTACTTC.

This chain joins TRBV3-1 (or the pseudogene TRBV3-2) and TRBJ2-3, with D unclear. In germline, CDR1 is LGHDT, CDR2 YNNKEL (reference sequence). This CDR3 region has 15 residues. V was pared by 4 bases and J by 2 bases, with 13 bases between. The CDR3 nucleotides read TGTGCCAGCAGCCCCCAATGGGCCAACACAGATACGCAGTATTTT. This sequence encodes CASSPQWANTDTQYF.

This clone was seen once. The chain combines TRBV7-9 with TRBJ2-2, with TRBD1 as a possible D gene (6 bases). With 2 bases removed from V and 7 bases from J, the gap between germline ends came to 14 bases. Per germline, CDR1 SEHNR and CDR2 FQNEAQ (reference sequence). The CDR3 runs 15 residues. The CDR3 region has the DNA TGTGCCAGCAGCTTAATTGTCGCAGGGGACGGGGAGCTGTTTTTT. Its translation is CASSLIVAGDGELFF. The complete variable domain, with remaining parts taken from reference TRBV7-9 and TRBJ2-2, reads DTGVSQNPRHKITKRGQNVTFRCDPISEHNRLYWYRQTLGQGPEFLTYFQNEAQLEKSRLLSDRFSAERPKGSFSTLEIQRTEQGDSAMYLCASSLIVAGDGELFFGEGSRLTVL.

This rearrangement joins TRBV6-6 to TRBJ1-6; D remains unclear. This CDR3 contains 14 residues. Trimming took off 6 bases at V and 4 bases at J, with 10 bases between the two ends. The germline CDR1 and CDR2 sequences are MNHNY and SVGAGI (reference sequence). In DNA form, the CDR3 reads TGTGCCAGCAGCCTAGCCCTTTATAATTCACCCCTCCACTTT. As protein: CASSLALYNSPLHF.

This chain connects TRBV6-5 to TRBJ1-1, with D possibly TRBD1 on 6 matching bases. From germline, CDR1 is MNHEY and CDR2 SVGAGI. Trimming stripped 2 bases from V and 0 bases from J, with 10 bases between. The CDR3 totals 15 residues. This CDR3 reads CASSYEGGLNTEAFF. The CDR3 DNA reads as TGTGCCAGCAGTTACGAGGGGGGGCTGAACACTGAAGCTTTCTTT.

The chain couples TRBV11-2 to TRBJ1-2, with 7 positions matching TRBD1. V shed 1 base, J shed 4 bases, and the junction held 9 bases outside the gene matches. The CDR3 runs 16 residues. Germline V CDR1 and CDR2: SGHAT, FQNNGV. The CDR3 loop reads CASSLGAGGLGYGYTF. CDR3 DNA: TGTGCCAGCAGCTTAGGCGCAGGGGGTCTCGGCTATGGCTACACCTTC.

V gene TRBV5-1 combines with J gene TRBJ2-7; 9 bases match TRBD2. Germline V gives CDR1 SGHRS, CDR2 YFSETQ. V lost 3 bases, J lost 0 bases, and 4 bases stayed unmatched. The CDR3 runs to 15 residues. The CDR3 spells CASSSLAGTSYEQYF. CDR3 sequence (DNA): TGCGCCAGCAGCTCGCTAGCGGGGACCTCCTACGAGCAGTACTTC.

The CDR3 bases are TGTGCCAGCAGCCAAGGTAGCATCGATACGCAGTATTTT. It codes for CASSQGSIDTQYF. The chain carries TRBV3-1 (or the pseudogene TRBV3-2) and TRBJ2-3; D is undetermined. V was clipped by 1 base and J by 6 bases, with 8 bases between them. Germline loops: CDR1 LGHDT, CDR2 YNNKEL (reference sequence). The CDR3 runs to 13 residues.

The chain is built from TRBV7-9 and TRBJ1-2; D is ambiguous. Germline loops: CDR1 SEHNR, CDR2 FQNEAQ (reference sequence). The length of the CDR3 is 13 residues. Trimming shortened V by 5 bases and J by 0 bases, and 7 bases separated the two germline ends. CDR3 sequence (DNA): TGTGCCAGCAGCGGTAGCTCTAACTATGGCTACACCTTC. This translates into CASSGSSNYGYTF.

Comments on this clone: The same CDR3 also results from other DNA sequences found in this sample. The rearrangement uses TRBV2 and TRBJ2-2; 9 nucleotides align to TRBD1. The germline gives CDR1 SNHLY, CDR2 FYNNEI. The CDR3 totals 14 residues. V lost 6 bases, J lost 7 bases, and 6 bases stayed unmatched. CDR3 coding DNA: TGTGCCAGCAGCCAGGGACAGGGTGTCGGGGAGCTGTTTTTT. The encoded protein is CASSQGQGVGELFF.

The CDR3 DNA is TGTGCCAGCAGCCCACCCCTTGGCAGGCCTGGGGCCAACGTCCTGACTTTC. Protein product: CASSPPLGRPGANVLTF. The V call is TRBV28, the J call TRBJ2-6; D unclear. The CDR3 loop spans 17 amino acids. CDR1 and CDR2 from the germline V gene are MDHEN and SYDVKM. The V end lost 6 bases, the J end lost 2 bases, and 17 bases lay between the germline ends.

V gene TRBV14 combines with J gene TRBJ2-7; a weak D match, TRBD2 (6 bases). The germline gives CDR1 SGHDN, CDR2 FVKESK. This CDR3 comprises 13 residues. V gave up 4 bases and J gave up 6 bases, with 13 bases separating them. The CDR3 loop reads CASSPGLLREQYF. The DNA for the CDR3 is TGTGCCAGCAGCCCGGGACTCTTACGCGAGCAGTACTTC.

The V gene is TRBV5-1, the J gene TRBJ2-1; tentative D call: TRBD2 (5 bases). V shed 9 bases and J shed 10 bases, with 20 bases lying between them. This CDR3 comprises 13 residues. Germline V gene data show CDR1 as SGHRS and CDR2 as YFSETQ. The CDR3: CATAEEVTGEQFF. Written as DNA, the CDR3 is TGCGCCACAGCAGAGGAGGTAACGGGCGAGCAGTTCTTC.

The CDR3 sequence: CATRSPTGEAFF. CDR3 in DNA: TGTGCCACCAGATCACCGACGGGTGAAGCTTTCTTT. This chain joins TRBV24-1 and TRBJ1-1; D call uncertain. CDR1 and CDR2 (germline): KGHDR, SFDVKD. Deletions cut 7 bases from V and 7 bases from J, with 12 bases between. The CDR3 extends over 12 amino acids.

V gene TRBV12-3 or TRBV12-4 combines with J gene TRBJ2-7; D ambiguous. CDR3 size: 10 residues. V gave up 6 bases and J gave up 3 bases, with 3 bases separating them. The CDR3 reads CASSLYEQYF. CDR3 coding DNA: TGTGCCAGCAGCCTCTACGAGCAGTACTTC.

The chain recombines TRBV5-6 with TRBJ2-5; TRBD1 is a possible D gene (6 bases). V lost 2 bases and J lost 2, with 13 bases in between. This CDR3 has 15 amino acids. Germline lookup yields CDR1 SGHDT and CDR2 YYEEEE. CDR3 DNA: TGTGCCAGCAGCTTAGACAGGCACGTTCAAGAGACCCAGTACTTC. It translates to CASSLDRHVQETQYF. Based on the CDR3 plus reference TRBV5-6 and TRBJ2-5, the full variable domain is DAGVTQSPTHLIKTRGQQVTLRCSPKSGHDTVSWYQQALGQGPQFIFQYYEEEERQRGNFPDRFSGHQFPNYSSELNVNALLLGDSALYLCASSLDRHVQETQYFGPGTRLLVL.

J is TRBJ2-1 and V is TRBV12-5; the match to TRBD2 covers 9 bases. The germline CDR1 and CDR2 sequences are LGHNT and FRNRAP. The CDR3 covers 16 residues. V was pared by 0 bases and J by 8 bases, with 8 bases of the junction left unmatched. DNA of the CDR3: TGTGCTAGTGGTTTGGTATTAGGGACTAGCATGCATGAGCAGTTCTTC. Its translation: CASGLVLGTSMHEQFF.

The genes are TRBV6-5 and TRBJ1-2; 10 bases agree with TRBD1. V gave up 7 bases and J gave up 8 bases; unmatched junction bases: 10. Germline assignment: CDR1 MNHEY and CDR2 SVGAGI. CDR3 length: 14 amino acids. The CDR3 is CASNQMDRGTGYTF. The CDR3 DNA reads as TGTGCCAGCAACCAAATGGACAGGGGGACCGGCTACACCTTC.

The chain's CDR3 is CASSFRGPYAEAFF. The DNA of the CDR3 is TGTGCCAGCAGCTTTAGGGGTCCTTACGCTGAAGCTTTCTTT. The J gene is TRBJ1-1, the V gene TRBV5-6, with D possibly TRBD1 on 5 matching bases. In germline, CDR1 is SGHDT, CDR2 YYEEEE. This CDR3 is built from 14 residues. Trimming removed 2 bases at V and 6 bases at J, with 14 bases between.

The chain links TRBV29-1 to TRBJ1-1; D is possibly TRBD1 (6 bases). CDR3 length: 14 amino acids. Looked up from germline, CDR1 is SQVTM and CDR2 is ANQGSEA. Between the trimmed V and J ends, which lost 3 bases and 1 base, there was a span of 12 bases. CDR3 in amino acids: CSVDIQGRNTEAFF. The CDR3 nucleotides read TGCAGCGTTGACATACAGGGAAGGAACACTGAAGCTTTCTTT.